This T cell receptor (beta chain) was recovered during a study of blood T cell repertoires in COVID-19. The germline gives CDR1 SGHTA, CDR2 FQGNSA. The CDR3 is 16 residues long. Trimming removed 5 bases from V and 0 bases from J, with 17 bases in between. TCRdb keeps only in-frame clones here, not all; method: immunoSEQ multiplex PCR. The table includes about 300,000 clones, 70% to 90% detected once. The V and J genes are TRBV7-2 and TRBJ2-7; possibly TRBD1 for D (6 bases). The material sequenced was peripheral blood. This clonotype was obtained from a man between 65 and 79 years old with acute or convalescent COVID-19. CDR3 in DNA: TGTGCCAGCAGCGGCAAACAGGGCTTTGGCTCCTACGAGCAGTACTTC. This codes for CASSGKQGFGSYEQYF.